This TCR beta chain was identified during a study of T cell responses to AZD1222 COVID-19 vaccine. Study results and limitations: Vaccine-associated CD4 TCRs ranged over spike, dominating at 160-218 and 743-854.

The assay was immunoSEQ multiplex PCR, and TCRdb's table has in-frame clones only and misses some. The sample yields around 67,000 clones, roughly 80% seen once. Worth noting for this clone: Its antigen is currently unknown.

This CDR3 region has 15 residues. J gave up 4 bases and V 5 bases, and 5 bases lay outside the gene matches. Germline CDR1 and CDR2: SNHLY and FYNNEI. The material was peripheral blood, obtained on day 0 of AZD1222 vaccination. The clonotype originates from an adult in good health. The rearrangement uses TRBV2 and TRBJ2-2; 9 bases line up with TRBD2. The CDR3 here is CASSTQREVTGELFF. The DNA of the CDR3 is TGTGCCAGCAGTACTCAGCGGGAGGTCACCGGGGAGCTGTTTTTT.